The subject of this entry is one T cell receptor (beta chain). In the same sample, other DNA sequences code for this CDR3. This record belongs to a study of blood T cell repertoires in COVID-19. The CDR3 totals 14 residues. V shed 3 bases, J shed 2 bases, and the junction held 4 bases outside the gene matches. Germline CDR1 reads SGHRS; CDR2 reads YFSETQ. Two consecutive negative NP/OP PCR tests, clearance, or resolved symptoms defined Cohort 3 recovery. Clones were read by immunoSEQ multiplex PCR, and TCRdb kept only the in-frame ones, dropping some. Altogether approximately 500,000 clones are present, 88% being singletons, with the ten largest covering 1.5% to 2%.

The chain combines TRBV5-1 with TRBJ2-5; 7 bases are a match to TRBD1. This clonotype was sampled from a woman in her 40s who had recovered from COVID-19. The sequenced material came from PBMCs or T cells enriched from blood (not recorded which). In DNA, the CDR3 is TGCGCCAGCAGCTCCGGGACAGCACAAGAGACCCAGTACTTC. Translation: CASSSGTAQETQYF.